The rows below give T cell receptor beta chains drawn from one sample of a study of early T cells in non-severe SARS-CoV-2 infection. TCRdb processed the 5' RACE reads anew with MiXCR; each CDR3 protein has one entry. Found here are about 29,000 distinct CDR3 sequences, roughly 5% of them singletons; the top ten hold roughly a tenth. The specimen was whole blood. These receptors all stem from an adult who was a healthcare worker with PCR-confirmed SARS-CoV-2 infection or an uninfected control (not recorded which). CDR3s leave out the opening cysteine and the closing phenylalanine or tryptophan.

J gene: TRBJ2-7
V gene: TRBV9
CDR3 protein: ASSPRGYEQY

J gene: TRBJ1-3
V gene: TRBV7-9
CDR3 protein: ASSNQGAGNTIY

J gene: TRBJ1-3
V gene: TRBV5-1
CDR3 protein: ASSLQGLPGNTIY

J gene: TRBJ2-3
V gene: TRBV20-1
CDR3 protein: SARVGSIPDTQY

J gene: TRBJ1-2
V gene: TRBV2
CDR3 protein: ASSEQPNYGYT

J gene: TRBJ1-2
V gene: TRBV29-1
CDR3 protein: SVADSGYT

J gene: TRBJ1-1
V gene: TRBV25-1
CDR3 protein: ASRTQGRATEAF

J gene: TRBJ2-1
V gene: TRBV11-1
CDR3 protein: ASSLGGGAYNEQF

J gene: TRBJ2-1
V gene: TRBV5-6
CDR3 protein: ASSLGPFDEQF

J gene: TRBJ2-3
V gene: TRBV6-2/TRBV6-3
CDR3 protein: ASSWRTGSDTDTQY

J gene: TRBJ1-3
V gene: TRBV30
CDR3 protein: AWMDAGNTIY

J gene: TRBJ2-7
V gene: TRBV19
CDR3 protein: ASRRTGGEQY

J gene: TRBJ1-5
V gene: TRBV7-8
CDR3 protein: ASSLRQGQPQH

J gene: TRBJ2-1
V gene: TRBV10-2
CDR3 protein: ASSDSSYNEQF

J gene: TRBJ1-3
V gene: TRBV6-5
CDR3 protein: ASSPGQSLWINTIY

J gene: TRBJ2-2
V gene: TRBV11-2
CDR3 protein: ASSLTSANTGELF

J gene: TRBJ1-2
V gene: TRBV6-6
CDR3 protein: ASSYSTVRDYGYT

J gene: TRBJ2-7
V gene: TRBV10-2
CDR3 protein: ASSEPSWVDEQY

J gene: TRBJ2-1
V gene: TRBV5-1
CDR3 protein: ASSLGLAGSSYNEQF

J gene: TRBJ2-6
V gene: TRBV12-3/TRBV12-4
CDR3 protein: ASTTWNSGANVLT

J gene: TRBJ1-2
V gene: TRBV20-1
CDR3 protein: SANRGLGGADGYT

J gene: TRBJ2-2
V gene: TRBV4-3
CDR3 protein: ASSQEEGLDTGELF

J gene: TRBJ1-1
V gene: TRBV30
CDR3 protein: AWSPWDDVNTEAF

J gene: TRBJ2-7
V gene: TRBV7-9
CDR3 protein: ASSFSGKSYEQY